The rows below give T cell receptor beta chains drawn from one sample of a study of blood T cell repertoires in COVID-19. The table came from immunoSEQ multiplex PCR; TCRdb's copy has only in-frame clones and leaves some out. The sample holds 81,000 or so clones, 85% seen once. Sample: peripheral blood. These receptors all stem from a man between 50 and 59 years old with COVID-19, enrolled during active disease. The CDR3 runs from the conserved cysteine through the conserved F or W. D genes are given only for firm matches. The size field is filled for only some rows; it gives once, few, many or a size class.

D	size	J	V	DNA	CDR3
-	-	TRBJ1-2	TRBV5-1	TGCGCCAGCAGCTTCCAGGTGGGGCTGAACTATGGCTACACCTTC	CASSFQVGLNYGYTF
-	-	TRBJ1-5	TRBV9	TGTGCCAGCAGCGTTGGCACCGCGGATCAGCCCCAGCATTTT	CASSVGTADQPQHF
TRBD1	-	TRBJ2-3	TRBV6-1	TGTGCCAGCAGTGAAGCGACAGGGGGCGCAGATACGCAGTATTTT	CASSEATGGADTQYF
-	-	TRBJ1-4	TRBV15	TGTGCCACCAGCAGAGAGGGGGGAGATGAAAAACTGTTTTTT	CATSREGGDEKLFF
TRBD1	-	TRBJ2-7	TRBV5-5	TGTGCCAGCAGCTTGTCCCGGGACAGGGGGTACGAGCAGTACTTC	CASSLSRDRGYEQYF
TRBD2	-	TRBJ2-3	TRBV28	TGTGCCAGCAGTTATTTCGGGGGGAATACGCAGTATTTT	CASSYFGGNTQYF
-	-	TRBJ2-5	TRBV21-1	TGTGCCAGCAGCAAAGATACGGACAGGGGGTCGCCAATCGAAGAGACCCAGTACTTC	CASSKDTDRGSPIEETQYF
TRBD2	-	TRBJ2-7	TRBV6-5	TGTGCCAGCAGACCGGGACTAGCGGGAGGTGAGCAGTACTTC	CASRPGLAGGEQYF
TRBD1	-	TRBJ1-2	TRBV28	TGTGCCAGCAGAATCCTGGACAGGGCCCATGGGGACTATGGCTACACCTTC	CASRILDRAHGDYGYTF
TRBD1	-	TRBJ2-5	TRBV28	TGTGCCAGCAGTTTAAACAGGGGAAAGACCCAGTACTTC	CASSLNRGKTQYF
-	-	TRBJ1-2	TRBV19	TGTGCCAGTAGTATGACGGGGACTAACTATGGCTACACCTTC	CASSMTGTNYGYTF
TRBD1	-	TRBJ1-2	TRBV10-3	TGTGCCATCAGCACACAGGGGGCGAGAGGCTACACCTTC	CAISTQGARGYTF
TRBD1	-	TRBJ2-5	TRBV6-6	TGTGCCAGCGACAGGGGTTCGGAGACCCAGTACTTC	CASDRGSETQYF
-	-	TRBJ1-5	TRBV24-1	TGTGCCACCAGTGATTCCAGGGGTTCGGGTCAGCCCCAGCATTTT	CATSDSRGSGQPQHF
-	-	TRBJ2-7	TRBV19	TGTGCCAGTAGCCAGTCGACGGGGAACTACGAGCAGTACTTC	CASSQSTGNYEQYF
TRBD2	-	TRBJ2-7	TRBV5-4	TGTGCCAGCAGCTTGTCACGAGCGGGACCTAGCTCCTACGAGCAGTACTTC	CASSLSRAGPSSYEQYF
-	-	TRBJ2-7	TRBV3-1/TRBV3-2	TGTGCCAGCAGCCAAGTTTCGACAGGCCTCTACGAGCAGTACTTC	CASSQVSTGLYEQYF
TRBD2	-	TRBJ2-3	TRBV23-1	TGCGCCAGCAGTCAACGGACTAGCGGGTGGGCAGATACGCAGTATTTT	CASSQRTSGWADTQYF
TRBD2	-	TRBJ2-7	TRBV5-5	TGTGCCAGCAGCGCGGGGACTAGGCTTGACGAGCAGTACTTC	CASSAGTRLDEQYF
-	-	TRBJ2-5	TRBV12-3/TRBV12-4	TGTGCCAGCAGTTCAATCCCGGGAACCCAGTACTTC	CASSSIPGTQYF
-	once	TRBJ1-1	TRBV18	TGTGCCAGCTCCGGACAGCTCCTCGGTGAGTTGGGCACTGAAGCTTTCTTT	CASSGQLLGELGTEAFF
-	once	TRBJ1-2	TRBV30	TGTGCCTGGAGGACGAGGGACACTCTTCTATATGGCTACACCTTC	CAWRTRDTLLYGYTF
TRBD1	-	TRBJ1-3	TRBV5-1	TGCGCCAGCAGCTTGGAGGGGACAGCTGGAAACACCATATATTTT	CASSLEGTAGNTIYF
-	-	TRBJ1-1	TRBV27	TGTGCCAGCAGTCCGGTAGGGGTAGGGGGACGAACTGAAGCTTTCTTT	CASSPVGVGGRTEAFF
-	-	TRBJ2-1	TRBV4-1	TGCGCCAGCAGCCTTGGACCGAGGGACAATGAGCAGTTCTTC	CASSLGPRDNEQFF
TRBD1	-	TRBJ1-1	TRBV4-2	TGTGCCAGCAGCCAATGGGGGACAGGGCAGAACACTGAAGCTTTCTTT	CASSQWGTGQNTEAFF
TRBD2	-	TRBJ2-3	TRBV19	TGTGCCAGTAGCCATAGCGGGGGCACAGATACGCAGTATTTT	CASSHSGGTDTQYF
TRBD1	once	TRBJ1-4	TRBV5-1	TGCGCCAGCAGCCCAGGACAGGGGAATGAAAAACTGTTTTTT	CASSPGQGNEKLFF
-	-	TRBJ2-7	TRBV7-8	TGTGCCAGCAGCTTAGAAGGGGTTGGAGAGCAGTACTTC	CASSLEGVGEQYF
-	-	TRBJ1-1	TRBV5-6	TGTGCCAGCAGCCTCGGGAGCACTGAAGCTTTCTTT	CASSLGSTEAFF
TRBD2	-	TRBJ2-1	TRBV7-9	TGTGCCAGCAGCTCCCGACTAGCGGGTAGGGCAGGCAATGAGCAGTTCTTC	CASSSRLAGRAGNEQFF
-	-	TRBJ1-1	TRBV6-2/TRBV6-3	TGTGCCAGCAGTTACTCGGGGGCTTTCACTGAAGCTTTCTTT	CASSYSGAFTEAFF
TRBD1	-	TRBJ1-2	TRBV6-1	TGTGCCAGCAGTGACCGGGACAGCTACTATGGCTACACCTTC	CASSDRDSYYGYTF
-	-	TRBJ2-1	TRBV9	TGTGCCAGCAGCGTACGAGGTGAAGGTAATGAGCAGTTCTTC	CASSVRGEGNEQFF
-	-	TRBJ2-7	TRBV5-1	TGCGCCAGCAGCGGAGGGGACCGGGACTCCTACGAGCAGTACTTC	CASSGGDRDSYEQYF
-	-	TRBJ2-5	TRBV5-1	TGCGCCAGCAGCTTTGGTTTCTTCCAGGAGACCCAGTACTTC	CASSFGFFQETQYF
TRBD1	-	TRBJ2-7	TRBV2	TGTGCCAGCAGAAAGAGTATTAACAGGGGTGACTCCTACGAGCAGTACTTC	CASRKSINRGDSYEQYF
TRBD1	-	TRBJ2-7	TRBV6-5	TGTGCCAGCAAAACGGACAGGGGGCCTTACGAGCAGTACTTC	CASKTDRGPYEQYF
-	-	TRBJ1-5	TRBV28	TGTGCCAGCAGTTTCTTGGGGGGAGCGGGCAATCAGCCCCAGCATTTT	CASSFLGGAGNQPQHF
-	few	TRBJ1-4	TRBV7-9	TGTGCCAGCAGCTCGACACCGTCGAATGAAAAACTGTTTTTT	CASSSTPSNEKLFF
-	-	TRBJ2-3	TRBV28	TGTGCCAGCAGTTTTTACGGGATTAGCACAGATACGCAGTATTTT	CASSFYGISTDTQYF
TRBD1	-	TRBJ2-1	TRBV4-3	TGCGCCAGCAGCCAGTCGACAGGGTATGGGACCAATGAGCAGTTCTTC	CASSQSTGYGTNEQFF
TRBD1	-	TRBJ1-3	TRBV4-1	TGCGCCAGCAGCCGCTCGGCGGACAGGGGGCTCGGAAACACCATATATTTT	CASSRSADRGLGNTIYF
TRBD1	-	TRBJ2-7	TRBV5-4	TGTGCCAGCAGCTTGGGACAGGGGCGAAACGAGCAGTACTTC	CASSLGQGRNEQYF
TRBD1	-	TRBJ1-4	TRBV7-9	TGTGCCAGCAGCCGGGACAGGGATGAAAAACTGTTTTTT	CASSRDRDEKLFF
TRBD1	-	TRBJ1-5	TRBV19	TGTGCCAGTGGCTTGGGACAGGGGGCGCATCAGCCCCAGCATTTT	CASGLGQGAHQPQHF
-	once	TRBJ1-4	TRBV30	TGTGCCTGGAGTGTCAACAGGGCAAGTGAAAAACTGTTTTTT	CAWSVNRASEKLFF
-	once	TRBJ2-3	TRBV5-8	TGTGCCAGCAGCTATTACGGGGTGACAGATACGCAGTATTTT	CASSYYGVTDTQYF
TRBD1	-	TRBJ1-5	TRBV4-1	TGCGCCAGCAGGGGGACAGGGAGCAATCAGCCCCAGCATTTT	CASRGTGSNQPQHF